Listed here are 26 T cell receptor beta chains from one sample, sequenced in a study of CD8 T cells in Susac syndrome. Random hexamers served to reverse transcribe about 0.5 to 1 ug RNA. TCRdb redid the calling of the immunoSEQ multiplex PCR reads with MiXCR, one entry per CDR3 protein. The sample lists approximately 100,000 distinct CDR3 sequences; around 90% were seen once. The specimen sequenced was CD4+ T cells from PBMCs. Receptors originate from a human donor in good health.

This chain joins TRBV5-1 and TRBJ1-2; maybe TRBD1 (5 bases). The germline V and J ends were trimmed by 4 bases and 0 bases, with 16 bases remaining between them. This CDR3 region has 16 residues. Per germline, CDR1 SGHRS and CDR2 YFSETQ. The CDR3 nucleotides are TGCGCCAGCAGCCTGGACCCCGACAGACCTAACTATGGCTACACCTTC. Translating gives CASSLDPDRPNYGYTF.

This chain links TRBV7-9 with TRBJ2-7; no clear D gene. V gave up 2 bases and J gave up 5 bases, with 13 bases separating them. The CDR3 has 14 amino acids. Germline V gives CDR1 SEHNR, CDR2 FQNEAQ (reference sequence). The CDR3: CASSLNQSPHEQYF. The CDR3 DNA follows: TGTGCCAGCAGCTTAAATCAGTCCCCCCACGAGCAGTACTTC.

This clonotype was seen only once. The V gene is TRBV19, the J gene TRBJ2-5; D not certain. The CDR3 runs to 12 residues. The V gene lost 4 bases and the J gene lost 3 bases, with 6 bases spanning the gap. Looked up from germline, CDR1 is LNHDA and CDR2 is SQIVND (reference sequence). CDR3 protein: CASSTGKETQYF. The CDR3 DNA sequence: TGTGCCAGTAGTACTGGGAAAGAGACCCAGTACTTC.

This chain connects TRBV23-1 to TRBJ2-5; D might be TRBD1 or TRBD2, each matching 5 bases. TRBV23-1 is sorted into the ORF group, with uncertain function. The V and J ends lost 0 bases and 3 bases respectively, with 11 bases between them. The CDR3 consists of 15 residues. CDR3 residues: CASSQSASREETQYF. CDR3 sequence (DNA): TGCGCCAGCAGTCAATCGGCTAGCAGGGAAGAGACCCAGTACTTC.

The CDR3 DNA sequence: TGTGCCAGCAGTTGGATCTCCGGGACAGCGAACACCGGGGAGCTGTTTTTT. It encodes CASSWISGTANTGELFF. The chain carries TRBV6-2 or TRBV6-3 and TRBJ2-2; 7 bases line up with TRBD1. Trimming at V came to 4 bases and at J to 0 bases, leaving 8 bases not matched to a gene. CDR1 is MNHEY and CDR2 is SVGEGT in the germline V gene. CDR3 size: 17 residues.

The V call is TRBV12-5, the J call TRBJ2-2; 7 bases fit TRBD1. The CDR3 extends over 15 amino acids. Germline assignment: CDR1 LGHNT and CDR2 FRNRAP. Losses at the gene ends were 1 base for V and 4 bases for J; bases not matched to a gene: 3. As DNA, the CDR3 is TGTGCTAGTGGTTTGGACAGGGGAACCACCGGGGAGCTGTTTTTT. Translating it yields CASGLDRGTTGELFF.

The rearrangement joins TRBV20-1 to TRBJ2-1; 9 nucleotides agree with TRBD1. The length of the CDR3 is 15 residues. Unmatched junction bases numbered 10, after V lost 3 bases and J lost 7 bases. CDR1 is DFQATT, CDR2 SNEGSKA, per germline (reference sequence). The CDR3 coding sequence is TGCAGTGCTAGGGGGACAGGGAGGGCAAGGAATGAGCAGTTCTTC. Translation: CSARGTGRARNEQFF.

The rearrangement joins TRBV3-1 to TRBJ1-5; D call uncertain. The V and J ends lost 5 bases and 4 bases respectively, with 12 bases between them. There are 14 residues in the CDR3. Per germline, CDR1 LGHDT and CDR2 YNNKEL (reference sequence). The CDR3 DNA reads TGTGCCAGCAGCGACATGACGGAGAATCAGCCCCAGCATTTT. Translating gives CASSDMTENQPQHF. Supplemented by reference TRBV3-1 and TRBJ1-5, the full variable domain reads DTAVSQTPKYLVTQMGNDKSIKCEQNLGHDTMYWYKQDSKKFLKIMFSYNNKELIINETVPNRFSPKSPDKAHLNLHINSLELGDSAVYFCASSDMTENQPQHFGDGTRLSIL.

J is TRBJ1-4 and V is TRBV2, with 8 positions matching TRBD1. Trimming took 7 bases from V and 7 from J; bases not matched to a gene: 5. The CDR3 runs 13 residues. CDR1 and CDR2 (germline): SNHLY, FYNNEI. The CDR3 region is CASITGGFEKLFF. Here the CDR3 DNA reads TGTGCCAGCATAACAGGGGGATTTGAAAAACTGTTTTTT.

The rearrangement links TRBV6-1 to TRBJ1-1; possible D gene TRBD1, 6 bases. In germline, CDR1 is MNHNS, CDR2 SASEGT. The CDR3 length is 16 residues. Trimming left V 3 bases short and J 0 bases short, with 14 bases between. CDR3 coding DNA: TGTGCCAGCAGTGACCCTCCGGGGGGCCTGAACACTGAAGCTTTCTTT. It is translated as CASSDPPGGLNTEAFF.

The rearrangement uses TRBV5-1 and TRBJ1-1, with D perhaps TRBD1 (5 bases). V was pared by 5 bases and J by 2 bases, with 13 bases between. Germline V CDR1 and CDR2: SGHRS, YFSETQ. The CDR3 spans 14 residues. Here the CDR3 reads CASRGPGGNTEAFF. CDR3 nucleotide sequence: TGCGCCAGCAGGGGCCCTGGGGGTAACACTGAAGCTTTCTTT. Full variable domain (remainder filled in from reference TRBV5-1 and TRBJ1-1): KAGVTQTPRYLIKTRGQQVTLSCSPISGHRSVSWYQQTPGQGLQFLFEYFSETQRNKGNFPGRFSGRQFSNSRSEMNVSTLELGDSALYLCASRGPGGNTEAFFGQGTRLTVV.

The chain carries TRBV19 and TRBJ2-7, with 9 bases that match TRBD2. V was pared by 6 bases and J by 5 bases, with 8 bases of the junction left unmatched. The CDR3 length is 14 residues. Looked up from germline, CDR1 is LNHDA and CDR2 is SQIVND (reference sequence). As DNA, the CDR3 is TGTGCCAGTAGCACCATAGCGGGAGACGACGAGCAGTACTTC. The encoded protein is CASSTIAGDDEQYF.

The chain combines TRBV29-1 with TRBJ1-5, with no clear D. The CDR3 length is 13 residues. The germline CDR1 and CDR2 sequences are SQVTM and ANQGSEA. V lost 4 bases, J lost 1 base, and 8 bases lay in between. This CDR3 is CSVAEDSNQPQHF. CDR3 sequence (DNA): TGCAGCGTTGCCGAGGACAGCAATCAGCCCCAGCATTTT.

The J gene is TRBJ2-7, the V gene TRBV6-2 or TRBV6-3; a weak D match, TRBD1 (7 bases). Deletions cut 6 bases from V and 5 bases from J, with 11 bases between. Germline V gene data show CDR1 as MNHEY and CDR2 as SVGEGT. The CDR3 is made up of 12 amino acids. In DNA form, the CDR3 reads TGTGCCAGCAGGGAGGGGGCAAACGAGCAGTACTTC. This gives the protein CASREGANEQYF.

The rearrangement joins TRBV6-2 or TRBV6-3 to TRBJ2-7; tentative D call: TRBD1 (5 bases). CDR3 size: 14 residues. V was trimmed by 7 bases and J by 2 bases, leaving 15 bases between them. The V gene's germline CDR1 is MNHEY and CDR2 SVGEGT. The CDR3 nucleotides are TGTGCCAGCAAGAACTCCCAGGGCGCCTACGAGCAGTACTTC. Translated: CASKNSQGAYEQYF.

V and J are TRBV29-1 and TRBJ2-2, with 8 nucleotides matching TRBD2. CDR1 and CDR2 (germline): SQVTM, ANQGSEA. V lost 4 bases and J lost 5; bases outside the gene matches: 6. The CDR3 extends over 14 amino acids. The CDR3 sequence is CSVAWAGGTGELFF. Written as DNA, the CDR3 is TGCAGCGTTGCTTGGGCGGGAGGAACCGGGGAGCTGTTTTTT.

The J gene is TRBJ2-5, the V gene TRBV23-1; D is possibly TRBD2 (6 bases). TRBV23-1 is classed as an ORF, of uncertain function. CDR3 length: 14 residues. The V end was cut by 4 bases, the J end by 5 bases, with 14 bases between. CDR3 nucleotide sequence: TGCGCCAGCAGTCCGTATGGGAGGTCCGAGACCCAGTACTTC. This codes for CASSPYGRSETQYF.

CDR3 residues: CASSLVVTSGIKETQYF. The DNA of the CDR3 is TGTGCCAGCAGCTTAGTGGTGACTAGCGGTATCAAAGAGACCCAGTACTTC. The chain joins TRBV13 to TRBJ2-5; 9 positions match TRBD2. CDR1 and CDR2 (germline): PRHDT, FYEKMQ (reference sequence). The CDR3 runs 17 residues. V shed 1 base, J shed 3 bases, and the junction held 9 bases outside the gene matches.

V gene TRBV30 combines with J gene TRBJ1-2; no firm D call. This CDR3 has 15 residues. Germline CDR1 reads GTSNPN; CDR2 reads SVGIG (reference sequence). Trimming cost V 1 base and J 0 bases, with 12 bases left between them. The CDR3 coding sequence is TGTGCCTGGAGTGGCAACAGCTTAGCTAACTATGGCTACACCTTC. Amino acids: CAWSGNSLANYGYTF.

The chain links TRBV13 to TRBJ2-7; D remains ambiguous. Germline V gene data show CDR1 as PRHDT and CDR2 as FYEKMQ (reference sequence). Trimming pared 2 bases from V and 3 bases from J, leaving 8 bases between. The CDR3 consists of 13 residues. The CDR3 bases are TGTGCCAGCAGCTTACCGGACGGCTACGAGCAGTACTTC. Translated, it gives CASSLPDGYEQYF.

This clonotype was counted a single time. The chain has TRBV29-1 and TRBJ1-1; maybe TRBD1 (5 bases). Germline V gene data show CDR1 as SQVTM and CDR2 as ANQGSEA. The CDR3 covers 16 residues. Trimming removed 3 bases at V and 4 bases at J, with 21 bases between. The CDR3 region is CSVEGTSGAGGTEAFF. CDR3 DNA sequence: TGCAGCGTTGAGGGGACCTCCGGCGCCGGGGGCACTGAAGCTTTCTTT.

This chain links TRBV20-1 with TRBJ1-1; D gene unclear. V was clipped by 0 bases and J by 11 bases, with 13 bases between them. This CDR3 region has 12 residues. Per germline, CDR1 DFQATT and CDR2 SNEGSKA (reference sequence). CDR3 nucleotides: TGCAGTGCTAGAGATCAGGCAACATGGGCTTTCTTT. Protein: CSARDQATWAFF.

In this sample, this clonotype turned up once. The chain combines TRBV2 with TRBJ1-2, with D tentatively TRBD1 (6 bases). Deletions cut 6 bases from V and 4 bases from J, with 21 bases between. The CDR3 has 16 amino acids. Per the germline V gene, CDR1 is SNHLY and CDR2 is FYNNEI. CDR3 coding DNA: TGTGCCAGCAGAGAGGGGGGGACAAGCTTAACCTATGGCTACACCTTC. It is translated as CASREGGTSLTYGYTF.

The chain recombines TRBV5-1 with TRBJ2-7; 7 positions match TRBD1. Losses at the gene ends were 4 bases for V and 5 bases for J; bases not matched to a gene: 6. The CDR3 runs to 13 residues. Germline lookup yields CDR1 SGHRS and CDR2 YFSETQ. Here the CDR3 reads CASSRDSPHEQYF. CDR3 nucleotide sequence: TGCGCCAGCAGCCGGGACAGTCCCCACGAGCAGTACTTC. Full variable domain (remainder filled in from reference TRBV5-1 and TRBJ2-7): KAGVTQTPRYLIKTRGQQVTLSCSPISGHRSVSWYQQTPGQGLQFLFEYFSETQRNKGNFPGRFSGRQFSNSRSEMNVSTLELGDSALYLCASSRDSPHEQYFGPGTRLTVT.

The chain uses TRBV30 and TRBJ1-2, with 7 nucleotides matching TRBD1. V lost 3 bases, J lost 8 bases, and 9 bases stayed unmatched. This CDR3 has 13 amino acids. CDR1 GTSNPN and CDR2 SVGIG come from the germline V gene (reference sequence). The CDR3 DNA is TGTGCCTGGAGCCCGAGCAGGGGGAGCGGCTACACCTTC. Protein sequence: CAWSPSRGSGYTF.

The gene calls are TRBV7-8 and TRBJ2-7; D ambiguous. This CDR3 has 14 residues. V was trimmed by 5 bases and J by 3 bases, leaving 14 bases between them. Germline V gene sequence: CDR1 SGHVS, CDR2 FQNEAQ. CDR3 region: CASSPSRNNYEQYF. CDR3 nucleotide sequence: TGTGCCAGCAGCCCCAGTCGGAACAACTACGAGCAGTACTTC.